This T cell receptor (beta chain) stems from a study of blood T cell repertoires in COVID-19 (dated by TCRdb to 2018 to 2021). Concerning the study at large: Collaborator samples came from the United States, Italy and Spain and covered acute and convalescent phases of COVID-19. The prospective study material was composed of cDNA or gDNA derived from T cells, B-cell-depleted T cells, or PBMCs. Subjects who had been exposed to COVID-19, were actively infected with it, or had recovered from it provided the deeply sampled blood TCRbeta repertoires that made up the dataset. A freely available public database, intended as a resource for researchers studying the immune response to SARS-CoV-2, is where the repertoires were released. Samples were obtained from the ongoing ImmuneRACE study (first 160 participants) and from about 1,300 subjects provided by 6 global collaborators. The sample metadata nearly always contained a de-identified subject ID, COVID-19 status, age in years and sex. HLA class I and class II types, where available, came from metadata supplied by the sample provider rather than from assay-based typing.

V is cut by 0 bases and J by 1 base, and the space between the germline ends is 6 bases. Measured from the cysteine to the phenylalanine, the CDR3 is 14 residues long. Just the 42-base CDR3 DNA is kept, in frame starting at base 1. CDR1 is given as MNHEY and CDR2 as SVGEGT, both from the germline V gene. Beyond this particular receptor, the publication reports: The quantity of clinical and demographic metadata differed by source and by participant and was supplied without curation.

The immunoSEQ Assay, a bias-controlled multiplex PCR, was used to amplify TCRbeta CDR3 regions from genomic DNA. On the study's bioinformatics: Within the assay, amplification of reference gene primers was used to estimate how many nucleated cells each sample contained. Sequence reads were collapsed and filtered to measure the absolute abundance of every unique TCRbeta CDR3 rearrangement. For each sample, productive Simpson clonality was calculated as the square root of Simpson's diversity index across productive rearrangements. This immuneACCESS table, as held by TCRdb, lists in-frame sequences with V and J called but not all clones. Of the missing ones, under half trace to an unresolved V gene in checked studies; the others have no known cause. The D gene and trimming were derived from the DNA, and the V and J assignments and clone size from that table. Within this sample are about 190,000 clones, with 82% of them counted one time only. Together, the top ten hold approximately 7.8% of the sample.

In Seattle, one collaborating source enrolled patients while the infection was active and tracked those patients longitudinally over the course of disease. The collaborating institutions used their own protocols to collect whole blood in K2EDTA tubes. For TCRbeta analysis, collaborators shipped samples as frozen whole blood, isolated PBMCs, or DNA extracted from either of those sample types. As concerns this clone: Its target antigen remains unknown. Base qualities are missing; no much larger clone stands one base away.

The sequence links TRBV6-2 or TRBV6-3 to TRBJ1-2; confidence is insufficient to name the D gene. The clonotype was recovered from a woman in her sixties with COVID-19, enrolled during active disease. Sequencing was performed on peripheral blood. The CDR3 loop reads CASSYSAINYGYTF. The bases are TGTGCCAGCAGTTACTCAGCGATTAACTATGGCTACACCTTC.